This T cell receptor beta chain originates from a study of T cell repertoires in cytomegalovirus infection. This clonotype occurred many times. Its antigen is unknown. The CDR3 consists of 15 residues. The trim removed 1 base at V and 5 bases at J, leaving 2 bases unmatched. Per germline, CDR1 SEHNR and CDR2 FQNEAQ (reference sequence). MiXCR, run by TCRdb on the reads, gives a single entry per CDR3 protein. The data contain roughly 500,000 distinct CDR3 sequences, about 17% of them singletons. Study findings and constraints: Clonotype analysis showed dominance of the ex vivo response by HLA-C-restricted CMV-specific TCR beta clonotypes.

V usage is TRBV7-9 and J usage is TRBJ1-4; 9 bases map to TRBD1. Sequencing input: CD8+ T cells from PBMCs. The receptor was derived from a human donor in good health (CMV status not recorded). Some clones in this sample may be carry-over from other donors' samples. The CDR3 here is CASSLVQGANEKLFF. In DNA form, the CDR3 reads TGTGCCAGCAGCTTAGTACAGGGGGCAAATGAAAAACTGTTTTTT.